The 20 T cell receptor beta chains below all came from one sample that was sequenced in a study of T-cell reconstitution after alpha-beta-depleted transplantation in children listed by TCRdb under 2016. Receptors were amplified or captured by PCR. Instrument used: Illumina HiSeq 2500. To normalize quantification of the TCRbeta repertoire, the TCR libraries were built with molecular barcoding that relied on unique molecular identifiers. The raw public reads went through TCRdb reprocessing: fastp at Q25, MiXCR clone calling, in-frame beta chains kept. Every entry covers one CDR3 protein and lists the most common genes and DNA from its rows. This sample has around 70,000 distinct CDR3 sequences in its table, and roughly 10% of those were observed once. The ten biggest clones cover roughly 13% of the sample. The sample's treatment or condition label, in plain terms: allogeneic hematopoietic cell transplantation with graft depleted of TCRalphabeta T cells and CD19 B cells.

This specimen was PBMCs, taken before TCRalphabeta/CD19-depleted stem cell transplant. Every receptor here comes from a boy younger than 18 with acute myeloid leukemia, due to receive a stem cell transplant.

This clonotype occurred many times. This chain joins TRBV7-2 and TRBJ2-5; no clear D gene. The CDR3 has 11 residues. Germline V gene data show CDR1 as SGHTA and CDR2 as FQGNSA. Trimming pared 7 bases from V and 1 base from J, leaving 4 bases between. The CDR3 loop is CASTLQETQYF. DNA for the CDR3: TGTGCCAGCACCCTCCAAGAGACCCAGTACTTC.

Ten or more counts support this clonotype. The V gene is TRBV29-1, the J gene TRBJ2-3; no reliable D call. Deletions cut 4 bases from V and 5 bases from J, with 13 bases between. Germline V lookup: CDR1 SQVTM, CDR2 ANQGSEA. This CDR3 spans 13 amino acids. The CDR3 loop reads CSVAPRHLDTQYF. The CDR3, as DNA: TGCAGCGTTGCTCCCCGACACCTAGATACGCAGTATTTT.

This clonotype was seen only a few times. The chain joins TRBV15 to TRBJ1-5, with D possibly matching TRBD1 (5 bases). The CDR3 extends over 14 amino acids. V lost 0 bases to trimming and J lost 5 bases, with 8 bases between them. Germline V lookup: CDR1 LNHNV, CDR2 YYDKDF (reference sequence). CDR3 DNA sequence: TGTGCCACCAGCAGAGAGGGGGTGGATCAGCCCCAGCATTTT. It is translated as CATSREGVDQPQHF.

This clonotype has ten or more counts. The J gene is TRBJ2-3, the V gene TRBV12-3 or TRBV12-4; D not resolved. CDR3 size: 11 residues. Trimming stripped 3 bases from V and 6 bases from J, with 4 bases between. For the CDR3, the DNA is TGTGCCAGCAGTTTTGAGGATACGCAGTATTTT. Translation gives CASSFEDTQYF.

This clonotype was recorded a few times. The gene calls are TRBV27 and TRBJ2-3; tentative D call: TRBD2 (5 bases). This CDR3 comprises 14 residues. CDR1 is MNHEY, CDR2 SMNVEV, per germline (reference sequence). V shed 1 base and J shed 4 bases, with 9 bases lying between them. The CDR3 reads CASSLFVGADTQYF. CDR3 coding DNA: TGTGCCAGCAGTTTATTTGTGGGAGCAGATACGCAGTATTTT.

This clonotype was picked up a small number of times. The CDR3 region is CASSHAGQGSYNEQFF. The CDR3 DNA reads as TGTGCCAGCAGCCACGCAGGACAGGGTTCCTACAATGAGCAGTTCTTC. This chain connects TRBV14 to TRBJ2-1; 8 nucleotides match TRBD1. V shed 3 bases and J 1 base; nucleotides not matched to a gene: 5. CDR1 is SGHDN, CDR2 FVKESK, per germline. The length of the CDR3 is 16 residues.

This clonotype was counted ten times or more. The chain joins TRBV7-9 to TRBJ2-3; the D gene could be TRBD1 or TRBD2 (6 bases each). Germline CDR1 SEHNR, CDR2 FQNEAQ (reference sequence). The length of the CDR3 is 17 residues. V shed 5 bases and J shed 3 bases, with 21 bases lying between them. In DNA form, the CDR3 reads TGTGCCAGCAGCCCCCACTCGGGGGCCTCCGGTACAGATACGCAGTATTTT. Translating gives CASSPHSGASGTDTQYF.

This clonotype has ten or more counts. V gene TRBV5-1 combines with J gene TRBJ2-7, with TRBD2 matching 11 bases. This CDR3 region has 15 residues. The ends lost 5 bases at V and 2 bases at J; junction bases unmatched: 6. CDR1 and CDR2 from the germline V gene are SGHRS and YFSETQ. The CDR3 nucleotides read TGCGCCAGCAGGGCGGGACTAGCGGCGACCTACGAGCAGTACTTC. Its protein product is CASRAGLAATYEQYF.

This clonotype was seen ten or more times. This rearrangement joins TRBV12-3 or TRBV12-4 to TRBJ2-3; D possibly corresponds to TRBD2 (5 bases). With 2 bases removed from V and 1 base from J, the gap between germline ends came to 7 bases. The CDR3 spans 14 residues. The CDR3 spells CASSLLEGTDTQYF. Here the CDR3 DNA reads TGTGCCAGCAGTTTATTGGAGGGCACAGATACGCAGTATTTT.

The rearrangement joins TRBV7-6 to TRBJ2-2; 7 nucleotides align to TRBD2. This CDR3 is 15 amino acids long. V trimming: 0 bases; J trimming: 7 bases; junction bases outside the gene matches: 5. The V gene's germline CDR1 is SGHVS and CDR2 FNYEAQ. In nucleotides, the CDR3 is TGTGCCAGCAGCTTAGCTACTAGCGATATCGGGGAGCTGTTTTTT. It specifies CASSLATSDIGELFF.

Concerning this clonotype itself: Possible read error: a much larger clone is one base away. This sequence joins TRBV4-2 and TRBJ2-7; the D gene is possibly TRBD1 (6 bases). This CDR3 contains 13 residues. Germline loops: CDR1 LGHNA, CDR2 YNFKEQ. V lost 5 bases and J lost 7, with 15 bases in between. The CDR3 sequence: CASSTGPLGEQYV. The DNA of the CDR3 is TGTGCCAGCAGCACAGGGCCCCTAGGAGAGCAGTACGTC.

This clonotype was seen many times. This chain links TRBV18 with TRBJ2-7; D is possibly TRBD1 (6 bases). Trimming took off 2 bases at V and 1 base at J, with 15 bases between the two ends. The CDR3 extends over 16 amino acids. Germline lookup yields CDR1 KGHSH and CDR2 LQKENI. DNA for the CDR3: TGTGCCAGCTCACCAGGCTCCCTGACAGGTTCCTACGAGCAGTACTTC. Translated: CASSPGSLTGSYEQYF.

In this sample, this clonotype turned up many times. The rearrangement links TRBV5-6 to TRBJ2-2, with 12 bases identical to TRBD1. Germline CDR1 is SGHDT and CDR2 is YYEEEE. V lost 3 bases and J lost 9; bases outside the gene matches: 3. This CDR3 has 14 amino acids. The CDR3 protein is CASSSGQGAWELFF. CDR3 in DNA: TGTGCCAGCAGCTCGGGACAGGGGGCCTGGGAGCTGTTTTTT.

This clonotype was recorded many times. The J gene is TRBJ1-6, the V gene TRBV12-3 or TRBV12-4, with 10 bases aligning to TRBD1. The CDR3 spans 15 residues. After removal of 5 bases from V and 9 bases from J, the junction contained 7 bases not matched to a gene. In DNA form, the CDR3 reads TGTGCCAGCAGTCGCCCGGGACAGGGGAGTTCACCCCTCCACTTT. Translating it yields CASSRPGQGSSPLHF.

Ten or more counts support this clonotype. The genes are TRBV7-6 and TRBJ2-7; TRBD1 is a possible D gene (5 bases). The CDR3 has 15 residues. With 1 base removed from V and 2 bases from J, the gap between germline ends came to 12 bases. CDR1 SGHVS and CDR2 FNYEAQ come from the germline V gene. The CDR3 protein is CASSLEGVRTYEQYF. The CDR3 coding sequence is TGTGCCAGCAGCTTAGAAGGGGTTAGGACCTACGAGCAGTACTTC. Full variable domain (remainder filled in from reference TRBV7-6 and TRBJ2-7): GAGVSQSPRYKVTKRGQDVALRCDPISGHVSLYWYRQALGQGPEFLTYFNYEAQQDKSGLPNDRFSAERPEGSISTLTIQRTEQRDSAMYRCASSLEGVRTYEQYFGPGTRLTVT.

In its sample, this clonotype was seen many times. This chain connects TRBV27 to TRBJ1-2; D is unresolved. The V and J ends lost 5 bases and 4 bases respectively, with 11 bases between them. The V gene's germline CDR1 is MNHEY and CDR2 SMNVEV (reference sequence). This CDR3 has 13 amino acids. The CDR3 DNA reads TGTGCCAGCAGTCGAAGGGCGAGCTATGGCTACACCTTC. It specifies CASSRRASYGYTF.

This clonotype showed up many times. The genes are TRBV20-1 and TRBJ2-3; no definite D call. CDR1 DFQATT and CDR2 SNEGSKA come from the germline V gene (reference sequence). The germline V and J ends were trimmed by 4 bases and 7 bases, with 15 bases remaining between them. The CDR3 contains 13 residues. The CDR3: CSAKRAIRNTQYF. The CDR3 region has the DNA TGCAGTGCTAAACGGGCCATCCGAAATACGCAGTATTTT.

At least ten counts were recorded for this clonotype. This chain joins TRBV7-2 and TRBJ2-5; a possible D gene is TRBD1 (5 bases). CDR1 and CDR2 from the germline V gene are SGHTA and FQGNSA. V was pared by 0 bases and J by 2 bases, with 7 bases between. The CDR3 extends over 14 amino acids. CDR3 protein: CASSLAYRQETQYF. The CDR3 DNA sequence: TGTGCCAGCAGCTTAGCGTACAGGCAAGAGACCCAGTACTTC.

This clonotype has ten or more counts. Here the CDR3 reads CSARSSGRDNEQFF. The CDR3 DNA reads TGCAGTGCTAGATCTAGCGGGAGGGACAATGAGCAGTTCTTC. The chain joins TRBV20-1 to TRBJ2-1; 12 nucleotides line up with TRBD2. CDR1 is DFQATT, CDR2 SNEGSKA, per germline (reference sequence). This CDR3 region has 14 residues. V was pared by 2 bases and J by 5 bases, with 1 base of the junction left unmatched.

At least ten counts were recorded for this clonotype. The J gene is TRBJ2-1, the V gene TRBV25-1; TRBD2 aligns across 16 bases. V shed 0 bases, J shed 9 bases, and the junction held 2 bases outside the gene matches. CDR1 is MGHDK and CDR2 is SYGVNS in the germline V gene. The CDR3 sequence is 16 residues long. CDR3 in DNA: TGTGCCAGCAGTGAATATGGGACTAGCGGGAGGGCTGAGCAGTTCTTC. Protein sequence: CASSEYGTSGRAEQFF. Full variable domain (remainder filled in from reference TRBV25-1 and TRBJ2-1): EADIYQTPRYLVIGTGKKITLECSQTMGHDKMYWYQQDPGMELHLIHYSYGVNSTEKGDLSSESTVSRIRTEHFPLTLESARPSHTSQYLCASSEYGTSGRAEQFFGPGTRLTVL.